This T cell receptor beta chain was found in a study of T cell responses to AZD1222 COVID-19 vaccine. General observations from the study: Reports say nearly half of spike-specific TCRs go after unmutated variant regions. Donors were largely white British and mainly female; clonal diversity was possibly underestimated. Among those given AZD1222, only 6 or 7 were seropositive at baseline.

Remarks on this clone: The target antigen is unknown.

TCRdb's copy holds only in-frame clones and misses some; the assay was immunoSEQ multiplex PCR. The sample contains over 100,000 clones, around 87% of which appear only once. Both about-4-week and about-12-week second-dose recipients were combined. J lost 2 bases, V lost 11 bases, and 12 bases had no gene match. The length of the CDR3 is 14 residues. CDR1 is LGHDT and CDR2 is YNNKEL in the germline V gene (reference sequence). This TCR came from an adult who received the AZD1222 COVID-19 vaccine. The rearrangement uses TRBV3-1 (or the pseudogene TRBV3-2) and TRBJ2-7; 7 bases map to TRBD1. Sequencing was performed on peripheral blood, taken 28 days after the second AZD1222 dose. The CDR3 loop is CAAESTGKPYEQYF. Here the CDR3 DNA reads TGTGCCGCCGAATCGACAGGGAAGCCCTACGAGCAGTACTTC.